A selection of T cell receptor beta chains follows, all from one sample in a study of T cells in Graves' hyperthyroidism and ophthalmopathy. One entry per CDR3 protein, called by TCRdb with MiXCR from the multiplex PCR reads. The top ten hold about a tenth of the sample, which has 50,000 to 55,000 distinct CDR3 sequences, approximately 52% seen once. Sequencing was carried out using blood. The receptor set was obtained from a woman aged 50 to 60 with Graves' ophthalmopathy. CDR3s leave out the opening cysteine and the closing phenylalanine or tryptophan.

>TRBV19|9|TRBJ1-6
ASSTGVALH
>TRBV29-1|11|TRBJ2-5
SVEVWGAEPQY
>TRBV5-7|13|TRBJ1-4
ASSPQGGGDEKLF
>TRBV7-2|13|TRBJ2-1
ASSLWGGSYNEQF
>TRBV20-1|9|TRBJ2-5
SVGEWETQY
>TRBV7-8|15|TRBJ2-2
ASSLEGLAGLPGELF
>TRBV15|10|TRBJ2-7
ATRGQVYEQY
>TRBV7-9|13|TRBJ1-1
ASSLDAPLRARAF
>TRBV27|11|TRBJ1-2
ASSRRGAEGYT
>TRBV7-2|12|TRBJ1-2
ASTRLGGVLGYT
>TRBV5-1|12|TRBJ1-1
ASSPGRLGTEAF
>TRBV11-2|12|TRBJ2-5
ASSLAPTQETQY
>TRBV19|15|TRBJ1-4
ASSPGSAQGDRVGLF
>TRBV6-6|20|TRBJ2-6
ASSYAAIGRGAGEAGANVLT
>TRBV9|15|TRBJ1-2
ASSLGQGARVSGGYT
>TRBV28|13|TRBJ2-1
ASYDRGSSYNEQF
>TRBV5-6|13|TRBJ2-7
ASSLGGGQYGEQY
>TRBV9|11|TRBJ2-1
ASSFDRGFEQF
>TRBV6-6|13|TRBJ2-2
ASSQPGLNTGELF
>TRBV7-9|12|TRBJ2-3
ASSPRQGADTQY
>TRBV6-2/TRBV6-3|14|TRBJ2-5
ASKIPSGTSRETQY
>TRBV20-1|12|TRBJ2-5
SAVFTGGNETQY
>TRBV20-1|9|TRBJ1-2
SVFDSYGYT
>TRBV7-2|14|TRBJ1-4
ASSQIAQGASERLL
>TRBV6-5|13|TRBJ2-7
ASTGGGYPAYEQY
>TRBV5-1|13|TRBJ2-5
ASSSGDGGNQPQY
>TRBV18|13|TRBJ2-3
ASSPRGRGSDTQY
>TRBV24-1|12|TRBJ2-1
ATSSVGGRNEQF
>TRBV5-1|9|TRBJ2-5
ASSLSGTQY
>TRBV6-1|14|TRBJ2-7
ASSGYYGRGFYEQY
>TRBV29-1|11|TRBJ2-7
SVSGGETYEQY
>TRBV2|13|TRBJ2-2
ASSGCRIGTGEPF
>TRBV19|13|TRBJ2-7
ASSGGREKSYEQY
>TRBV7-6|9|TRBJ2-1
ASSLGKEQL
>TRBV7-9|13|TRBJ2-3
AGSSGAGQTDTQY
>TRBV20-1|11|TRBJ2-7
SELRSGAYEQY
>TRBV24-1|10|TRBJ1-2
ATPTPGYGYT
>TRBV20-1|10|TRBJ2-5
SPGQGGETQY
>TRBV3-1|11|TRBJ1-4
ASSQGRAEKLF
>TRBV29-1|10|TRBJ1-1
SGGQGNTEAS
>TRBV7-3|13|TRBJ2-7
ASSWAAGVPSEQY
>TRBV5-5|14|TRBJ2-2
ASSPREDRETGELF
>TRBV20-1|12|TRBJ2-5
SARGGYGQETQY
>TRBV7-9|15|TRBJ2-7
ASSLNARTSGDYEQY
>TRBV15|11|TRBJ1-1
ATGRGRGTEAF
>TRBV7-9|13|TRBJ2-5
ASSFRGQAAETQY
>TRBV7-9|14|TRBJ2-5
ASSTSGVRRGETQY
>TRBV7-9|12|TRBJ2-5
ASSLGTGQETQY
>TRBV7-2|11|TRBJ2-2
ACSIGVDGELF
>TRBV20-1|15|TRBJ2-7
SAVAGLALDWGYEQY
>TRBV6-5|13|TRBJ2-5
ASSPRTGEPETQY
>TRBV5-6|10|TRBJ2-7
ASSFRGGEQY
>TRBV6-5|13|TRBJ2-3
ASRTGGPSTDTQY